This TCR beta chain came from a study of blood T cell repertoires in COVID-19. Across the study: Donors in the United States, Italy and Spain gave samples during acute or convalescent COVID-19. T cells, B-cell-depleted T cells, or PBMCs supplied cDNA or gDNA.

V was shortened by 8 bases and J by 0 bases, with 5 bases between the two germline ends. CDR3 length equals 11 residues. Looked up from germline, CDR1 is MDHEN and CDR2 is SYDVKM. In the study's own analysis: Estimation of nucleated cell counts was performed using reference gene primer amplification. TCRdb's table, derived via immunoSEQ multiplex PCR, lists solely in-frame clones and lacks some. V and J calls and clone size are those listed in that table; D and trimming were worked out from the DNA. The repertoire has roughly 260,000 clones, less than 90% of them found once; the top ten carry 3.5% to 4.5%.

The sequencing sample was made of peripheral blood. This chain uses TRBV28 with TRBJ2-7, with TRBD2 as a possible D gene (5 bases). The TCR originated in a man aged 60 to 75 who had recovered from COVID-19. CDR3 region: CASGLSYEQYF. The CDR3 nucleotides are TGTGCCAGCGGACTCTCCTACGAGCAGTACTTC.